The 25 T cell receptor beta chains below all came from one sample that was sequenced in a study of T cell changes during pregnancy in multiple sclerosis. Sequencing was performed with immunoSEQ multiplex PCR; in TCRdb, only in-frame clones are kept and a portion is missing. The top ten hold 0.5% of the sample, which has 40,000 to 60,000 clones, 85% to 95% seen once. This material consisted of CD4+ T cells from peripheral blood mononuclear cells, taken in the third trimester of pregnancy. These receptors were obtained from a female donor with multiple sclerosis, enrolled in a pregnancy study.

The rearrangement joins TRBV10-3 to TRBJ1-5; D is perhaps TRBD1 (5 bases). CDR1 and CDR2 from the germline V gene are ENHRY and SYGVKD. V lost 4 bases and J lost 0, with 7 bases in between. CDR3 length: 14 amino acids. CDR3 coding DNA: TGTGCCATCAGTGGGGGGGATAGCAATCAGCCCCAGCATTTT. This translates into CAISGGDSNQPQHF.

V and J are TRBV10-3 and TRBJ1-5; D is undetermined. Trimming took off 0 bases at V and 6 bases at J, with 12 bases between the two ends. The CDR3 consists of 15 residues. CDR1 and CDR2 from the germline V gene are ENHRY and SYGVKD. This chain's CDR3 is CAISESTGIGQPQHF. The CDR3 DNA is TGTGCCATCAGTGAGTCGACGGGGATAGGTCAGCCCCAGCATTTT.

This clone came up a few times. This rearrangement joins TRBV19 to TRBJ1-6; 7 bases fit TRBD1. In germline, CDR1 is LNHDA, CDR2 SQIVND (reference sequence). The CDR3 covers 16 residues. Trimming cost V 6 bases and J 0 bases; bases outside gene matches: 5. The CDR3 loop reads CASRPQGSSYNSPLHF. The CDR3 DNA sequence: TGTGCCAGTAGGCCACAGGGGAGCTCCTATAATTCACCCCTCCACTTT. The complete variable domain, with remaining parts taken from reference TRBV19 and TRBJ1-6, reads DGGITQSPKYLFRKEGQNVTLSCEQNLNHDAMYWYRQDPGQGLRLIYYSQIVNDFQKGDIAEGYSVSREKKESFPLTVTSAQKNPTAFYLCASRPQGSSYNSPLHFGNGTRLTVT.

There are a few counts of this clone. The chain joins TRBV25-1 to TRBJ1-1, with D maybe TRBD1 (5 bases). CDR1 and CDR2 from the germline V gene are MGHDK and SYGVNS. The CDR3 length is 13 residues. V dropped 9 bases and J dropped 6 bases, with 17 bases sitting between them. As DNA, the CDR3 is TGTGCCAGTTTTGCGGGGCCCCTGTCTGAAGCTTTCTTT. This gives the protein CASFAGPLSEAFF.

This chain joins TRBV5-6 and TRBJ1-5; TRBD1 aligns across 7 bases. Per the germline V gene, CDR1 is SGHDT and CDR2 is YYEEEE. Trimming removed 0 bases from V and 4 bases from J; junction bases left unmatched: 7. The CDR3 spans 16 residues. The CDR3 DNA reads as TGTGCCAGCAGCTTGGGTGCACACAGGGGAAATCAGCCCCAGCATTTT. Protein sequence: CASSLGAHRGNQPQHF. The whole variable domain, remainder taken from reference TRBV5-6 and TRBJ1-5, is DAGVTQSPTHLIKTRGQQVTLRCSPKSGHDTVSWYQQALGQGPQFIFQYYEEEERQRGNFPDRFSGHQFPNYSSELNVNALLLGDSALYLCASSLGAHRGNQPQHFGDGTRLSIL.

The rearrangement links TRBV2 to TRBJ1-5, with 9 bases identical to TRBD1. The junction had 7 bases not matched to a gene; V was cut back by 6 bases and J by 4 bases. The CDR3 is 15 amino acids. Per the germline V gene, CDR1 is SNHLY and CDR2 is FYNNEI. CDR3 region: CASSKGQGVNQPQHF. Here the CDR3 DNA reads TGTGCCAGCAGCAAGGGACAGGGCGTTAATCAGCCCCAGCATTTT.

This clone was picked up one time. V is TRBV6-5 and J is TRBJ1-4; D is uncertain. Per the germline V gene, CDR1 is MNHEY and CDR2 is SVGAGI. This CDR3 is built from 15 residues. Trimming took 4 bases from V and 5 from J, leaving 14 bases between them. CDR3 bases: TGTGCCAGCAGTTTAGGTGGGGAGCGAAATGAAAAACTGTTTTTT. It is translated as CASSLGGERNEKLFF.

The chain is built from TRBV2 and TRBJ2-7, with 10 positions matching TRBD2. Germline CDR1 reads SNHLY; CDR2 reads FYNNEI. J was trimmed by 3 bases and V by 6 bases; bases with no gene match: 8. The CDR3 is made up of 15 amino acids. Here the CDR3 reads CASSVSGGARYEQYF. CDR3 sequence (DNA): TGTGCCAGCAGCGTCAGCGGGGGGGCCCGCTACGAGCAGTACTTC.

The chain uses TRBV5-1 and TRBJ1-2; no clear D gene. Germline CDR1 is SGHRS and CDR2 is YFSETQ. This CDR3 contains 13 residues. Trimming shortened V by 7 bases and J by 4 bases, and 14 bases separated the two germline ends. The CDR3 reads CASRGGNRYGYTF. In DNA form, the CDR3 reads TGCGCCAGCCGAGGAGGGAATCGCTATGGCTACACCTTC.

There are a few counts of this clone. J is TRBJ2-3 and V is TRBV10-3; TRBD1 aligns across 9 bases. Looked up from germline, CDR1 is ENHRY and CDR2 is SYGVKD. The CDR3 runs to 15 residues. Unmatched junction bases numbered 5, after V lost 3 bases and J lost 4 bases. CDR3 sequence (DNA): TGTGCCATCAGTGAACAGGGGGCGATCCCAGATACGCAGTATTTT. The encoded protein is CAISEQGAIPDTQYF.

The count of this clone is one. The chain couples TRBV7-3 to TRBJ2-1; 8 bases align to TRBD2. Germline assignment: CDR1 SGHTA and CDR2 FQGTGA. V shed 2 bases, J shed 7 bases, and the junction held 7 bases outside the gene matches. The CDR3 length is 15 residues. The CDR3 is CASSLDGLATNEQFF. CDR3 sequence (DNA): TGTGCCAGCAGCTTAGATGGACTAGCTACAAATGAGCAGTTCTTC.

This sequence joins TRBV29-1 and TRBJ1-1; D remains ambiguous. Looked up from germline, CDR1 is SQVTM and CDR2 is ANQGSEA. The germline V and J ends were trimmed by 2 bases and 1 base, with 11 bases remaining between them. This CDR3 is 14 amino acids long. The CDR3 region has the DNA TGCAGCGTTGAAATCGGTTCCGCGAACACTGAAGCTTTCTTT. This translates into CSVEIGSANTEAFF.

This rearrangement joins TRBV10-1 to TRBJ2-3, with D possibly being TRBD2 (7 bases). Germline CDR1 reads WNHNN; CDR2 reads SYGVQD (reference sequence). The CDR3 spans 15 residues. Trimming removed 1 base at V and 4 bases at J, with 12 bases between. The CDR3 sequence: CASSEWGGASDTQYF. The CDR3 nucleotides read TGCGCCAGCAGTGAGTGGGGGGGGGCCTCAGATACGCAGTATTTT.

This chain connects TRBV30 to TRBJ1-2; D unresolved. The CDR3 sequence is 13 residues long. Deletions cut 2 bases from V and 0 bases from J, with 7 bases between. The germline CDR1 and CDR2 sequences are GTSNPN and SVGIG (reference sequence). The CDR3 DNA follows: TGTGCCTGGAGTTTAGCCTCTAACTATGGCTACACCTTC. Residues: CAWSLASNYGYTF.

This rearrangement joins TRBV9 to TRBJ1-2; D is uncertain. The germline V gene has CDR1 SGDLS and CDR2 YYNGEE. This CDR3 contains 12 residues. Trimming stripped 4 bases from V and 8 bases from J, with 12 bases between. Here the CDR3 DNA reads TGTGCCAGCAGCCCCGGGTTGAGAGGCTACACCTTC. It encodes CASSPGLRGYTF.

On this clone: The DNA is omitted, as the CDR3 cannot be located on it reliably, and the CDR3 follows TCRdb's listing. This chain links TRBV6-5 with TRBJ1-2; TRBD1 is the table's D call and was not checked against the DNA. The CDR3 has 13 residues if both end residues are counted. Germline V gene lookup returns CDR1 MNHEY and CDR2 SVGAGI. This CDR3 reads CASSFGQGTYNTF.

The CDR3 here is CASSVHRVSGNTIYF. In DNA, the CDR3 is TGTGCCAGCAGTGTTCACCGGGTCTCTGGAAACACCATATATTTT. The chain couples TRBV6-1 to TRBJ1-3, with D uncertain. The CDR3 totals 15 residues. V lost 4 bases and J lost 0, with 10 bases in between. CDR1 and CDR2 from the germline V gene are MNHNS and SASEGT.

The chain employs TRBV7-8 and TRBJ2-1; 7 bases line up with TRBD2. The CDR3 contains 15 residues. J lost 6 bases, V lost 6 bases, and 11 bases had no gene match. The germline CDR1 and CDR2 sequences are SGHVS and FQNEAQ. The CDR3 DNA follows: TGTGCCAGCAGAGCAAAGGGTACGGGGGGCAATGAGCAGTTCTTC. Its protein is CASRAKGTGGNEQFF.

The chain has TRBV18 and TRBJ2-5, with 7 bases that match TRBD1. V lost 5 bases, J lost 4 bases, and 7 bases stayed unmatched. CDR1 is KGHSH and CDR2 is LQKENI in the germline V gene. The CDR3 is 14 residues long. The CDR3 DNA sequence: TGTGCCAGCTCAGCACGGACAGGAGCAGAGACCCAGTACTTC. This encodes CASSARTGAETQYF.

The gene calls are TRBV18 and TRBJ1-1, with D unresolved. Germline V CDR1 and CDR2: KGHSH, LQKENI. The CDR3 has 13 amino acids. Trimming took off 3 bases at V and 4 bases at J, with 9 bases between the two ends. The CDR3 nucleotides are TGTGCCAGCTCACCGAACGGTGGCACTGAAGCTTTCTTT. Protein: CASSPNGGTEAFF.

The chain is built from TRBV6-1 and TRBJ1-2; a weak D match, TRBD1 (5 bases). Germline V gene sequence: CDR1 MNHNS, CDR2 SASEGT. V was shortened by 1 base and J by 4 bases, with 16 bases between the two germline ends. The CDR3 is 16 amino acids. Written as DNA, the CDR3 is TGTGCCAGCAGTGAAGTAGAGGATTGGGGGGGCTATGGCTACACCTTC. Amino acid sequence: CASSEVEDWGGYGYTF.

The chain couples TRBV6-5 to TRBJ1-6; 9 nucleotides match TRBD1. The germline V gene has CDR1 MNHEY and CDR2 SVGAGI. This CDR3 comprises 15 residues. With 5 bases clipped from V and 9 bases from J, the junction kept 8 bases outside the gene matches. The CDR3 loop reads CASSRDRELSSPLHF. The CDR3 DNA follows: TGTGCCAGCAGTAGGGACAGGGAGTTATCTTCACCCCTCCACTTT.

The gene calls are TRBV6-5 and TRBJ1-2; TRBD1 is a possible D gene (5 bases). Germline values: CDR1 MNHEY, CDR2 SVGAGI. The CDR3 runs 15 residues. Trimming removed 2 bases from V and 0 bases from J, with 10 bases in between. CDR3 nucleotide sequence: TGTGCCAGCAGTTACGGGGGGAGCACTAACTATGGCTACACCTTC. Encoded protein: CASSYGGSTNYGYTF.

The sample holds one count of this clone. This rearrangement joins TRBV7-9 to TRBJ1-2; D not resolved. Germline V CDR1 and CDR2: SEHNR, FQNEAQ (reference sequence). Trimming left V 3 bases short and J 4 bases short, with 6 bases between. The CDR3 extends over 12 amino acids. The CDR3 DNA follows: TGTGCCAGCAGCTTCTCCCCCTATGGCTACACCTTC. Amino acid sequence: CASSFSPYGYTF.

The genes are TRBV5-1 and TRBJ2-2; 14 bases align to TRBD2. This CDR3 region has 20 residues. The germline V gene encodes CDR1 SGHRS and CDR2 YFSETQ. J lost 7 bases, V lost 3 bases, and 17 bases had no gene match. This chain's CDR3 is CASSSPTSGGAFDLGGELFF. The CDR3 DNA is TGCGCCAGCAGCTCACCGACTAGCGGGGGGGCCTTTGATCTGGGCGGGGAGCTGTTTTTT.